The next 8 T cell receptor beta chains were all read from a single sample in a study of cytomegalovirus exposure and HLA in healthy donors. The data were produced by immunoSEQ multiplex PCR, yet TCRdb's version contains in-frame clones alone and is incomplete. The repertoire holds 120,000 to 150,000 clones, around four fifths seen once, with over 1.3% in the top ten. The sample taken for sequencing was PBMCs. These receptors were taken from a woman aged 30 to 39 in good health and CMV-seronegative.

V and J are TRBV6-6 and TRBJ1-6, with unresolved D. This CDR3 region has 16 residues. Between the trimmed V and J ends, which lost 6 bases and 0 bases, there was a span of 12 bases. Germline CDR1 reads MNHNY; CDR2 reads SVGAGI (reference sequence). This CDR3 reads CASSSAGSSYNSPLHF. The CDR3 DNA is TGTGCCAGCAGCTCCGCGGGCAGCTCCTATAATTCACCCCTCCACTTT.

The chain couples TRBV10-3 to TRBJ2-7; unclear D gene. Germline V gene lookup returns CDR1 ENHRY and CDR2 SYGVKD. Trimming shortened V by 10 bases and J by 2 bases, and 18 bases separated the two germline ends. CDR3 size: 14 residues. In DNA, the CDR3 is TGTGCCAGCACAATGTCAACTCGGGCCTACGAGCAGTACTTC. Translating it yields CASTMSTRAYEQYF.

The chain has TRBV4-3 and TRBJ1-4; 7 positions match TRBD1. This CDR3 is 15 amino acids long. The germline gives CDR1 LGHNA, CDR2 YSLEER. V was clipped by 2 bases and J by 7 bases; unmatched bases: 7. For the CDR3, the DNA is TGCGCCAGCAGCCAAACAGGGGTAGGAGGTGAAAAACTGTTTTTT. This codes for CASSQTGVGGEKLFF.

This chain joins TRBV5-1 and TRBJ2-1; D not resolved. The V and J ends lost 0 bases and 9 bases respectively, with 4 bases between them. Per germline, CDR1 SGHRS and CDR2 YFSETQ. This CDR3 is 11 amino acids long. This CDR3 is CASSLEREQFF. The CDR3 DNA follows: TGCGCCAGCAGCTTGGAGCGTGAGCAGTTCTTC.

The CDR3 spells CASSSRDTSNQPQHF. In DNA form, the CDR3 reads TGTGCCAGTAGTTCCAGGGACACTAGCAATCAGCCCCAGCATTTT. This sequence joins TRBV19 and TRBJ1-5; a possible D gene is TRBD1 (6 bases). CDR1 is LNHDA and CDR2 is SQIVND in the germline V gene (reference sequence). There are 15 residues in the CDR3. Trimming removed 5 bases from V and 0 bases from J, with 11 bases in between. Combining the CDR3 with reference TRBV19 and TRBJ1-5 gives the whole variable domain DGGITQSPKYLFRKEGQNVTLSCEQNLNHDAMYWYRQDPGQGLRLIYYSQIVNDFQKGDIAEGYSVSREKKESFPLTVTSAQKNPTAFYLCASSSRDTSNQPQHFGDGTRLSIL.

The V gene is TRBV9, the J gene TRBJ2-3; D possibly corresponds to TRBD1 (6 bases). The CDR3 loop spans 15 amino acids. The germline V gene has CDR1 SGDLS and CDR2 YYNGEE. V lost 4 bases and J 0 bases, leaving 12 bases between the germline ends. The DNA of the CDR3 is TGTGCCAGCAGCCAGGGGACATCTAGCACAGATACGCAGTATTTT. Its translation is CASSQGTSSTDTQYF.

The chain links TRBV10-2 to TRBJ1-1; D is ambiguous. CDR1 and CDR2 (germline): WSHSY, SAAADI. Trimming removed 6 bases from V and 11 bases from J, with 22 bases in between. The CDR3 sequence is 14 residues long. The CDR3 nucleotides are TGCGCCAGCAGCACCGAAAGAGGAGGGCCGGGGGCTTTCTTT. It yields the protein CASSTERGGPGAFF.

CDR3 protein: CASSESDSYNQPQHF. The CDR3 nucleotides read TGTGCCAGCAGTGAATCTGACAGTTACAATCAGCCCCAGCATTTT. This chain links TRBV6-1 with TRBJ1-5; D is perhaps TRBD1 (5 bases). The CDR3 is 15 amino acids. Germline-derived CDR1 and CDR2 are MNHNS and SASEGT. The germline V and J ends were trimmed by 2 bases and 3 bases, with 11 bases remaining between them.